This is a list of T cell receptor beta chains from one sample in a study of radiation and T cells in renal cell carcinoma. This table comes from immunoSEQ multiplex PCR, and its TCRdb copy is limited to in-frame clones, with some not included. The profile covers 100,000 to 150,000 clones, with approximately 78% appearing a single time and 2.5% to 3.5% taken by the ten largest. The sequencing here drew on blood, taken from a patient whose treatment included radiotherapy and nephrectomy. Receptors were obtained from a woman aged 55-69 years with renal cell carcinoma. Each CDR3 is given with its conserved first and last residue. A D gene is named only where the DNA matches it firmly. The size field is filled for only some rows; it gives once, few, many or a size class.

D gene	J gene	V gene	clone size	CDR3 protein	CDR3 DNA
-	TRBJ1-1	TRBV6-1	-	CASSGTLNTEAFF	TGTGCCAGCAGCGGGACACTGAACACTGAAGCTTTCTTT
-	TRBJ2-7	TRBV29-1	-	CSVDWGNGYHEQYF	TGCAGCGTTGACTGGGGAAACGGCTACCACGAGCAGTACTTC
-	TRBJ2-6	TRBV30	-	CAWSLYLGGSYSGANVLTF	TGTGCCTGGAGCCTTTACTTGGGCGGCTCCTACTCTGGGGCCAACGTCCTGACTTTC
-	TRBJ2-7	TRBV6-6	-	CASSYRARVSEQYF	TGTGCCAGCAGTTACCGGGCAAGGGTCAGCGAGCAGTACTTC
TRBD2	TRBJ2-7	TRBV28	-	CASSPTRLAGGTYEQYF	TGTGCCAGCAGTCCCACCCGACTAGCGGGAGGGACCTACGAGCAGTACTTC
TRBD2	TRBJ2-7	TRBV6-5	-	CASSYRGGSLHEQYF	TGTGCCAGCAGTTATCGGGGGGGGTCTCTCCACGAGCAGTACTTC
-	TRBJ1-2	TRBV19	-	CASSIDSWRANYGYTF	TGTGCCAGTAGTATAGATTCGTGGCGAGCTAACTATGGCTACACCTTC
-	TRBJ1-3	TRBV6-5	-	CASSYGRLGGNTIYF	TGTGCCAGCAGTTACGGCCGACTGGGCGGAAACACCATATATTTT
TRBD1	TRBJ2-5	TRBV7-9	-	CASSSTGTGQETQYF	TGTGCCAGCAGCTCGACCGGGACAGGCCAAGAGACCCAGTACTTC
TRBD1	TRBJ1-2	TRBV19	-	CASSKGTGTTPVYGYTF	TGTGCCAGTAGTAAGGGGACAGGGACGACTCCCGTCTATGGCTACACCTTC
-	TRBJ2-1	TRBV5-5	-	CASSFQPYNEQFF	TGTGCCAGCAGCTTCCAACCCTACAATGAGCAGTTCTTC
TRBD1	TRBJ1-1	TRBV7-3	-	CASSSTDRGGTEAFF	TGTGCCAGCAGCTCTACCGACAGGGGTGGTACTGAAGCTTTCTTT
TRBD2	TRBJ2-7	TRBV27	-	CASSSLAGVIEQYF	TGTGCCAGCAGTTCGCTAGCGGGAGTTATCGAGCAGTACTTC
-	TRBJ2-5	TRBV6-6	-	CASFRGTEETQYF	TGTGCCAGCTTCCGAGGGACTGAAGAGACCCAGTACTTC
-	TRBJ2-3	TRBV2	-	CASRRDQETLTATQYF	TGTGCCAGCAGGAGGGACCAAGAAACGCTCACAGCTACGCAGTATTTT
-	TRBJ2-7	TRBV7-2	-	CASSLSGGYYEQYF	TGTGCCAGCAGCTTATCTGGGGGTTACTACGAGCAGTACTTC
-	TRBJ2-1	TRBV19	once	CASSIARDHEQFF	TGTGCCAGTAGTATAGCTCGGGACCATGAGCAGTTCTTC
TRBD2	TRBJ2-7	TRBV4-1	-	CASSQVLTSGTYEQYF	TGCGCCAGCAGCCAAGTGCTAACTAGCGGTACCTACGAGCAGTACTTC
TRBD1	TRBJ1-1	TRBV29-1	-	CSAGTGALNTEAFF	TGCAGCGCTGGGACAGGAGCCTTGAACACTGAAGCTTTCTTT
-	TRBJ2-2	TRBV5-5	-	CASSLGGTGELFF	TGTGCCAGCAGCTTGGGGGGTACCGGGGAGCTGTTTTTT
TRBD1	TRBJ1-1	TRBV29-1	few	CSVDDRGNTEAFF	TGCAGCGTTGATGACAGGGGGAACACTGAAGCTTTCTTT
TRBD1	TRBJ1-6	TRBV19	few	CASSRRQGDSPLHF	TGTGCCAGTAGCCGGCGTCAGGGGGATTCACCCCTCCACTTT
TRBD1	TRBJ1-2	TRBV28	few	CASSLRQGDYGYTF	TGTGCCAGCAGTTTGAGGCAGGGGGACTATGGCTACACCTTC
TRBD2	TRBJ2-5	TRBV7-9	-	CASSSLLTSGSSHETQYF	TGTGCCAGCAGCTCCCTTCTGACTAGCGGGAGTTCGCACGAGACCCAGTACTTC
TRBD1	TRBJ1-6	TRBV5-1	-	CASRQDRENSPLHF	TGCGCCAGCAGACAAGACAGGGAGAATTCACCCCTCCACTTT
-	TRBJ2-7	TRBV7-6	-	CASSHLRGQLYEQYF	TGTGCCAGCAGCCACCTCCGGGGTCAGCTCTACGAGCAGTACTTC
-	TRBJ1-5	TRBV2	-	CASSTYGAGSNQPQHF	TGTGCCAGCAGTACCTATGGGGCGGGGAGCAATCAGCCCCAGCATTTT
-	TRBJ2-1	TRBV6-5	-	CASSYVDGEQFF	TGTGCCAGCAGTTACGTCGACGGTGAGCAGTTCTTC
-	TRBJ1-6	TRBV5-6	-	CASSVFNNSPLHF	TGTGCCAGCAGCGTTTTTAATAATTCACCCCTCCACTTT
TRBD1	TRBJ1-1	TRBV2	-	CASSGQGPTEAFF	TGTGCCAGCAGCGGACAGGGACCCACTGAAGCTTTCTTT
-	TRBJ1-2	TRBV6-6	-	CASSYRDTSYGYTF	TGTGCCAGCAGTTACCGGGACACCTCCTATGGCTACACCTTC
TRBD1	TRBJ1-1	TRBV19	-	CASSTRTGLTEAFF	TGTGCCAGTAGTACCCGGACAGGGCTCACTGAAGCTTTCTTT
-	TRBJ1-4	TRBV5-1	-	CASRRDSATNEKLFF	TGCGCCAGCAGACGCGACAGTGCAACTAATGAAAAACTGTTTTTT
-	TRBJ2-7	TRBV7-9	-	CASSLGLYTPYEQYF	TGTGCCAGCAGCTTAGGACTATACACCCCCTACGAGCAGTACTTC
TRBD1	TRBJ2-2	TRBV5-4	-	CASSQGGQGNTGELFF	TGTGCCAGCAGCCAAGGGGGACAGGGGAACACCGGGGAGCTGTTTTTT
TRBD2	TRBJ2-7	TRBV27	-	CASSLGRGPYEQYF	TGTGCCAGCAGTTTGGGGAGGGGACCTTACGAGCAGTACTTC
-	TRBJ1-2	TRBV5-6	-	CASSLVGHLDGYTF	TGTGCCAGCAGCTTGGTGGGGCATCTGGATGGCTACACCTTC
TRBD2	TRBJ2-3	TRBV4-2	-	CASSQDSAGGRYTDTQYF	TGTGCCAGCAGCCAAGATAGTGCGGGGGGGCGGTACACAGATACGCAGTATTTT
-	TRBJ2-5	TRBV2	-	CASSVRDAETQYF	TGTGCCAGCAGTGTCCGGGACGCGGAGACCCAGTACTTC
TRBD1	TRBJ1-2	TRBV9	few	CASSAGGGGYTF	TGTGCCAGCAGCGCGGGAGGGGGCGGCTACACCTTC
-	TRBJ1-2	TRBV29-1	-	CSAARPSNYGYTF	TGCAGCGCCGCGAGGCCCTCTAACTATGGCTACACCTTC
-	TRBJ2-1	TRBV28	few	CASSLEGSHSYNEQFF	TGTGCCAGCAGTTTGGAGGGGTCACACTCCTACAATGAGCAGTTCTTC
TRBD1	TRBJ2-3	TRBV2	once	CASSYRGSGSTDTQYF	TGTGCCAGCAGCTACAGGGGGTCGGGTAGCACAGATACGCAGTATTTT
-	TRBJ2-4	TRBV27	-	CASSLEGNIQYF	TGTGCCAGCAGTTTAGAGGGAAACATTCAGTACTTC
TRBD1	TRBJ1-1	TRBV10-3	-	CAIRYPGTGSPAFF	TGTGCCATCAGATACCCCGGGACAGGGTCCCCCGCTTTCTTT
-	TRBJ1-2	TRBV5-4	-	CASSLGGITNYGYTF	TGTGCCAGCAGCTTGGGTGGAATAACCAACTATGGCTACACCTTC
-	TRBJ1-4	TRBV4-1	-	CASSRRVNEKLFF	TGCGCCAGCAGCCGGCGGGTTAATGAAAAACTGTTTTTT
-	TRBJ2-7	TRBV11-3	few	CASSLGSSYEQYF	TGTGCCAGCAGCTTAGGAAGCTCCTACGAGCAGTACTTC
TRBD1	TRBJ1-1	TRBV7-3	-	CASSFQGVGNTEAFF	TGTGCCAGCAGCTTCCAGGGGGTGGGGAACACTGAAGCTTTCTTT
TRBD1	TRBJ1-1	TRBV5-1	-	CASSPGQSRGEAFF	TGCGCCAGCAGCCCGGGACAGTCGAGAGGTGAAGCTTTCTTT
-	TRBJ2-7	TRBV27	-	CASSLSTGQGYEQYF	TGTGCCAGCAGTTTATCGACGGGTCAGGGATACGAGCAGTACTTC
TRBD2	TRBJ2-3	TRBV2	-	CASREAPGLAGSTDTQYF	TGTGCCAGCAGAGAAGCACCGGGACTAGCGGGCAGCACAGATACGCAGTATTTT
-	TRBJ1-2	TRBV11-1	-	CASSLEPGVRGYTF	TGTGCCAGCAGCTTAGAACCGGGGGTTCGAGGCTACACCTTC
TRBD1	TRBJ2-6	TRBV29-1	-	CSVLTGAGANVLTF	TGCAGCGTTTTAACAGGGGCTGGGGCCAACGTCCTGACTTTC
-	TRBJ2-7	TRBV18	-	CASTRDNGYEQYF	TGTGCCAGCACCCGGGACAACGGGTACGAGCAGTACTTC
-	TRBJ2-1	TRBV7-3	-	CASSLEGSSSYNEQFF	TGTGCCAGCAGCTTGGAAGGGAGTAGCTCCTACAATGAGCAGTTCTTC
-	TRBJ2-7	TRBV27	-	CASTDSTYEQYF	TGTGCCAGCACCGACTCAACCTACGAGCAGTACTTC
TRBD1	TRBJ2-2	TRBV19	once	CASSTEKGGSNTGELFF	TGTGCCAGTAGTACGGAAAAAGGGGGCTCGAACACCGGGGAGCTGTTTTTT
TRBD1	TRBJ1-4	TRBV30	many	CAWTRRDRDEKLFF	TGTGCCTGGACCCGGAGGGACAGGGATGAAAAACTGTTTTTT
-	TRBJ2-7	TRBV10-1	-	CASSDPKSPPNEQYF	TGCGCCAGCAGTGATCCTAAGTCTCCCCCCAACGAGCAGTACTTC